The clone carrying this T cell receptor (beta chain) was seen a handful of times. Its antigen is undetermined. Germline V gene data show CDR1 as SGHDN and CDR2 as FVKESK. Trimming removed 0 bases from V and 5 bases from J, with 19 bases in between. The CDR3 is 17 amino acids. The data belong to a study of T cell repertoires in cytomegalovirus infection. The wider study: It can be stated that public TCR beta signatures indicated CMV infection as well as a matching HLA type.

TCRdb analysed the reads with MiXCR anew, one entry per CDR3 protein. The sample lists 900,000 to 950,000 distinct CDR3 sequences, under 40% seen once, with about an eighth in the top ten. Overall study results and limits: What dominated the ex vivo response were HLA-C-restricted CMV-specific TCR beta clonotypes.

The receptor's source is a human donor in good health (CMV status not recorded). Some clones in this sample may be carry-over from other donors' samples. The V gene is TRBV14, the J gene TRBJ2-5; D call uncertain. Sample: cultured CD8+ T cells from PBMCs, taken from culture after CMV antigen stimulation. This CDR3 is CASSQDKVVPFRETQYF. CDR3 nucleotides: TGTGCCAGCAGCCAAGATAAGGTCGTGCCGTTTAGGGAGACCCAGTACTTC.